The clone carrying this TCR beta chain was counted between two and nine times. No antigen is known for it. The germline V gene has CDR1 MGHDK and CDR2 SYGVNS. This CDR3 contains 16 residues. Trimming stripped 5 bases from V and 0 bases from J, with 11 bases between. This entry belongs to a study of beta chain features in type 1 diabetes. Expressed TCRB transcripts got sequenced, as all isolated RNA was reverse transcribed. Clones were sequenced by immunoSEQ multiplex PCR, and TCRdb holds only the in-frame ones, with some missing. This sample yields some 250,000 clones, of which approximately 11% are seen a single time; about 0.018% belongs to the top ten. Study results and caveats: Relative to healthy donors, patients appeared to have naive, central memory and Treg TCRB repertoires that were more similar. For Type 1 diabetes patients, all four CD4+ subsets carried TCRB CDR3s that were moderately but significantly shorter.

The chain combines TRBV25-1 with TRBJ2-6; D is undetermined. The sample consisted of naive CD4+ T cells from blood. The sequence was collected from a man between 25 and 39 years old with type 1 diabetes. The CDR3 loop is CASSFYLTSGANVLTF. In DNA form, the CDR3 reads TGTGCCAGCAGTTTTTACTTAACCTCTGGGGCCAACGTCCTGACTTTC. Full variable domain (outside the CDR3, taken from reference TRBV25-1 and TRBJ2-6): EADIYQTPRYLVIGTGKKITLECSQTMGHDKMYWYQQDPGMELHLIHYSYGVNSTEKGDLSSESTVSRIRTEHFPLTLESARPSHTSQYLCASSFYLTSGANVLTFGAGSRLTVL.